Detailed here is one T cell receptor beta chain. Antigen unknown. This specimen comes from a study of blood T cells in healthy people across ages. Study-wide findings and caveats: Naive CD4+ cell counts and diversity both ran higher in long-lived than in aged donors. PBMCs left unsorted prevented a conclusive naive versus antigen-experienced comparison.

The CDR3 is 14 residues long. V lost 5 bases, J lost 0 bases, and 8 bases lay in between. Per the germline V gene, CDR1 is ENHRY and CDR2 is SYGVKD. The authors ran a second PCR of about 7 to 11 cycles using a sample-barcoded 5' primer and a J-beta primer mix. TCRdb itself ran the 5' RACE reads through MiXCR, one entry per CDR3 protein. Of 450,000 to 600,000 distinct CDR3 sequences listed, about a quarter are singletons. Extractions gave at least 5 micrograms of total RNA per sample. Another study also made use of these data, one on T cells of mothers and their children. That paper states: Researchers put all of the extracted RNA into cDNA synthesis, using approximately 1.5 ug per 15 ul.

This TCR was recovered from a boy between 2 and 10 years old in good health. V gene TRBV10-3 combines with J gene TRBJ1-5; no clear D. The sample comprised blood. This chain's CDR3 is CAISKDYSNQPQHF. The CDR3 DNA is TGTGCCATCAGTAAGGACTATAGCAATCAGCCCCAGCATTTT.